The 2 T cell receptor beta chains reported below all come from one sample, sequenced in a study of cytomegalovirus exposure and HLA in healthy donors. PCR involved 60 Vbeta and 13 Jbeta primers. The repertoire was sequenced with immunoSEQ multiplex PCR; TCRdb's copy has only in-frame clones and lacks some. The data hold approximately 170,000 clones, with around three quarters observed a single time. Sequencing was carried out using PBMCs. The receptors shown here come from a woman in her thirties or forties in good health and CMV-seronegative.

The rearrangement joins TRBV6-6 to TRBJ1-2, with D possibly matching TRBD1 (5 bases). Between the trimmed V and J ends, which lost 0 bases and 5 bases, there was a span of 10 bases. Per germline, CDR1 MNHNY and CDR2 SVGAGI (reference sequence). The CDR3 sequence is 14 residues long. CDR3 DNA sequence: TGTGCCAGCAGTTACTCCGCGGAGGGGTATGGCTACACCTTC. Its protein is CASSYSAEGYGYTF.

The J gene is TRBJ2-1, the V gene TRBV10-3; TRBD2 aligns across 9 bases. Germline values: CDR1 ENHRY, CDR2 SYGVKD. The CDR3 extends over 15 amino acids. V trimming: 8 bases; J trimming: 4 bases; junction bases outside the gene matches: 9. The CDR3 DNA reads as TGTGCCATCGAAGCTAGCGGGGAAAAATACAATGAGCAGTTCTTC. Translated: CAIEASGEKYNEQFF.